The 15 T cell receptor beta chains in this list originate from one sample, sequenced in a study of T cells after yellow fever vaccination. Each CDR3 protein gets one entry after TCRdb re-called the 5' RACE reads with MiXCR. The table includes hundreds of thousands of distinct CDR3 sequences, about 12% detected once. The specimen comprised CD4+ T cells sorted from PBMCs, sampled 15 days after the yellow fever booster vaccination. These receptor sequences come from a man aged 18 to 29 who received the YFV17D yellow fever vaccine.

The rearrangement uses TRBV5-1 and TRBJ1-4, with TRBD1 matching 9 bases. The CDR3 contains 14 residues. The trim removed 4 bases at V and 8 bases at J, leaving 6 bases unmatched. CDR1 and CDR2 (germline): SGHRS, YFSETQ. The CDR3 spells CASSVGQGREKLFF. The DNA for the CDR3 is TGCGCCAGCAGCGTGGGACAGGGCCGGGAAAAACTGTTTTTT.

The V call is TRBV19, the J call TRBJ1-1; D gene unclear. Germline V gene lookup returns CDR1 LNHDA and CDR2 SQIVND (reference sequence). CDR3 length: 15 residues. The germline V and J ends were trimmed by 7 bases and 1 base, with 16 bases remaining between them. The CDR3 loop reads CASIFLDRGNTEAFF. In DNA form, the CDR3 reads TGTGCCAGTATCTTCCTGGACCGGGGGAACACTGAAGCTTTCTTT. Full variable domain (outside the CDR3, taken from reference TRBV19 and TRBJ1-1): DGGITQSPKYLFRKEGQNVTLSCEQNLNHDAMYWYRQDPGQGLRLIYYSQIVNDFQKGDIAEGYSVSREKKESFPLTVTSAQKNPTAFYLCASIFLDRGNTEAFFGQGTRLTVV.

The chain uses TRBV5-1 and TRBJ2-3, with TRBD2 matching 8 bases. V lost 3 bases, J lost 5 bases, and 14 bases stayed unmatched. Germline V CDR1 and CDR2: SGHRS, YFSETQ. There are 17 residues in the CDR3. The CDR3 spells CASSSSGGSGEEDTQYF. CDR3 in DNA: TGCGCCAGCAGCTCCAGCGGGGGTAGCGGGGAGGAAGATACGCAGTATTTT.

The gene calls are TRBV4-3 and TRBJ1-1, with 11 bases aligning to TRBD1. Germline V CDR1 and CDR2: LGHNA, YSLEER. V lost 4 bases and J lost 6; bases outside the gene matches: 4. The CDR3 is 14 amino acids. CDR3 sequence: CASSPGQGAPEAFF. The CDR3 DNA reads as TGCGCCAGCAGCCCCGGACAGGGGGCCCCTGAAGCTTTCTTT.

V is TRBV20-1 and J is TRBJ2-5; 11 nucleotides line up with TRBD2. Germline V gene lookup returns CDR1 DFQATT and CDR2 SNEGSKA (reference sequence). This CDR3 contains 16 residues. J was trimmed by 5 bases and V by 4 bases; bases with no gene match: 12. The chain's CDR3 is CSANLLLAGGQETQYF. For the CDR3, the DNA is TGCAGTGCTAACCTTCTCCTAGCGGGGGGTCAGGAGACCCAGTACTTC.

This clonotype was seen a handful of times. The rearrangement uses TRBV5-1 and TRBJ2-5; tentatively, D is TRBD1 or TRBD2 (5 bases each). Trimming took 0 bases from V and 7 from J, leaving 13 bases between them. The CDR3 runs 14 residues. Germline CDR1 is SGHRS and CDR2 is YFSETQ. In DNA, the CDR3 is TGCGCCAGCAGCTTGGCCGGGGACGGGGCGACCCAGTACTTC. Translation gives CASSLAGDGATQYF.

This clonotype came up a few times. The V and J genes are TRBV28 and TRBJ1-1; D gene ambiguous. Germline V gives CDR1 MDHEN, CDR2 SYDVKM. V gave up 5 bases and J gave up 1 base, with 5 bases separating them. The CDR3 is 12 residues long. The CDR3 bases are TGTGCCAGCAGTCAGTGGAACACTGAAGCTTTCTTT. This codes for CASSQWNTEAFF.

This clonotype was seen at least ten times. The chain combines TRBV20-1 with TRBJ2-1, with a tentative D call TRBD1 (6 bases). With 6 bases removed from V and 5 bases from J, the gap between germline ends came to 17 bases. The germline gives CDR1 DFQATT, CDR2 SNEGSKA (reference sequence). The CDR3 is 14 amino acids. The CDR3: CSADARRGNNEQFF. In DNA, the CDR3 is TGCAGTGCCGATGCGCGCAGGGGCAACAATGAGCAGTTCTTC.

This clonotype has at least ten counts. DNA for the CDR3: TGTGCCTCCTCATTTGGAGGGAGTAGGGATGAGCAGTTCTTC. Translation gives CASSFGGSRDEQFF. The chain links TRBV2 to TRBJ2-1; possibly TRBD2 for D (6 bases). The germline V gene has CDR1 SNHLY and CDR2 FYNNEI. V lost 11 bases and J 8 bases, leaving 22 bases between the germline ends. This CDR3 has 14 residues.

This clonotype was seen a handful of times. V gene TRBV6-5 combines with J gene TRBJ1-2; D is uncertain. CDR1 MNHEY and CDR2 SVGAGI come from the germline V gene. V was shortened by 0 bases and J by 8 bases, with 16 bases between the two germline ends. The CDR3 has 15 amino acids. CDR3 in amino acids: CASSYSSRVDWGYTF. In DNA, the CDR3 is TGTGCCAGCAGTTACTCCTCCCGGGTCGATTGGGGCTACACCTTC.

The chain recombines TRBV27 with TRBJ2-7; D unclear. This CDR3 comprises 13 residues. V lost 3 bases to trimming and J lost 4 bases, with 10 bases between them. Germline loops: CDR1 MNHEY, CDR2 SMNVEV (reference sequence). This CDR3 reads CASSFIGNYEQYF. The CDR3 DNA reads as TGTGCCAGCAGTTTTATAGGGAATTACGAGCAGTACTTC.

Only a few counts were recorded for this clonotype. CDR3 sequence (DNA): TGTGCCAGCAGTTACTCTATAAGGGCAGGGAGCACAGATACGCAGTATTTT. It codes for CASSYSIRAGSTDTQYF. The genes are TRBV6-5 and TRBJ2-3; D is possibly TRBD1 (5 bases). Germline-derived CDR1 and CDR2 are MNHEY and SVGAGI. The CDR3 sequence is 17 residues long. The V and J ends lost 0 bases and 0 bases respectively, with 13 bases between them.

CDR3 sequence (DNA): TGCGCCAGCAGCAACCCGGGACAGGGGGTTTCCTATAATTCACCCCTCCACTTT. Translating gives CASSNPGQGVSYNSPLHF. The rearrangement uses TRBV5-1 and TRBJ1-6; TRBD1 aligns across 11 bases. Germline V gives CDR1 SGHRS, CDR2 YFSETQ. The V gene end was trimmed by 4 bases and the J gene end by 1 base; junction bases not matched to a gene: 7. There are 18 residues in the CDR3.

The chain joins TRBV6-5 to TRBJ2-6; D ambiguous. The CDR3 sequence is 18 residues long. Germline V gene lookup returns CDR1 MNHEY and CDR2 SVGAGI. Trimming shortened V by 0 bases and J by 0 bases, and 12 bases separated the two germline ends. CDR3 nucleotides: TGTGCCAGCAGTTACTCGTTGTACGGAAGCTCTGGGGCCAACGTCCTGACTTTC. It translates to CASSYSLYGSSGANVLTF.

CDR3 in amino acids: CASSLGGQGASEQFF. The CDR3 coding sequence is TGCGCCAGCAGCTTAGGGGGACAGGGGGCAAGTGAGCAGTTCTTC. The rearrangement uses TRBV5-1 and TRBJ2-1; the match to TRBD1 covers 12 bases. Per germline, CDR1 SGHRS and CDR2 YFSETQ. Losses at the gene ends were 2 bases for V and 9 bases for J; bases not matched to a gene: 6. The CDR3 extends over 15 amino acids.